These T cell receptor beta chains were read from a single sample in a study of Graves' ophthalmopathy and Graves' hyperthyroidism. MiXCR, applied by TCRdb to the multiplex PCR reads, yields one record per CDR3 protein. The sample records 650,000 to 900,000 distinct CDR3 sequences, 40% being singletons. Sequencing was done on a sample of peripheral blood. The receptors here all came from an adult man with Graves' ophthalmopathy. Both conserved end residues are part of each CDR3. D genes are given only for firm matches. Clone size, where shown, is once, few, many, or a class for clones that have expanded.

clone_size: -
j_call: TRBJ2-1
v_call: TRBV20-1
d_call: -
cdr3_nt: TGCAGTGCTAGATCTGAGCAGGGCGTAACTGAGCAGTTCTTC
cdr3_aa: CSARSEQGVTEQFF

clone_size: -
j_call: TRBJ1-1
v_call: TRBV10-3
d_call: -
cdr3_nt: TGTGCCATCAGTGATTTGACGGACACTGAAGCTTTCTTT
cdr3_aa: CAISDLTDTEAFF

clone_size: few
j_call: TRBJ1-4
v_call: TRBV7-9
d_call: TRBD1
cdr3_nt: TGTGCCAGCAGCCCGGACAGGGGATCTGAAAAACTGTTTTTT
cdr3_aa: CASSPDRGSEKLFF

clone_size: -
j_call: TRBJ1-1
v_call: TRBV10-3
d_call: -
cdr3_nt: TGTGCCAGCACCCCCTTCCCCTTGAACACTGAAGCTTTCTTT
cdr3_aa: CASTPFPLNTEAFF

clone_size: -
j_call: TRBJ1-2
v_call: TRBV20-1
d_call: -
cdr3_nt: TGCAGTGCTAGAGACAGGGACTCCTACTCGGACTATGGCTACACCTTC
cdr3_aa: CSARDRDSYSDYGYTF

clone_size: -
j_call: TRBJ2-7
v_call: TRBV7-9
d_call: -
cdr3_nt: TGCGCCAGCAGCCACCCCGACGCAAGCTCCTACGAGCAGTACTTC
cdr3_aa: CASSHPDASSYEQYF

clone_size: many
j_call: TRBJ1-2
v_call: TRBV5-1
d_call: TRBD1
cdr3_nt: TGCGCCAGCAGCTTGGACGGGACAGCAAACTATGGCTACACCTTC
cdr3_aa: CASSLDGTANYGYTF

clone_size: -
j_call: TRBJ2-2
v_call: TRBV25-1
d_call: TRBD2
cdr3_nt: TGCGCCAGCAGCCAGGGCCTGTTTAGCGGGACACTTTCCGGGGAGCTGTTTTTT
cdr3_aa: CASSQGLFSGTLSGELFF

clone_size: many
j_call: TRBJ1-6
v_call: TRBV20-1
d_call: -
cdr3_nt: TGCAGTTCCCAAAAAGGGGTCGATTCACCCCTCCACTTT
cdr3_aa: CSSQKGVDSPLHF

clone_size: many
j_call: TRBJ2-7
v_call: TRBV10-3
d_call: -
cdr3_nt: TGTGCCATCAGTGAGTCGTCAGGGATATACGAGCAGTACTTC
cdr3_aa: CAISESSGIYEQYF

clone_size: many
j_call: TRBJ1-1
v_call: TRBV15
d_call: -
cdr3_nt: TGTGCCACCAGTCCGGGCACTGAAGCTTTCTTT
cdr3_aa: CATSPGTEAFF

clone_size: -
j_call: TRBJ1-1
v_call: TRBV7-3
d_call: -
cdr3_nt: TGTGCCAGCAGCCTAGCGGGCGCGGGGAACACTGAAGCTTTCTTT
cdr3_aa: CASSLAGAGNTEAFF